The 21 T cell receptor beta chains reported below all come from one sample, sequenced in a study of cytomegalovirus exposure and HLA in healthy donors. Primers: 60 Vbeta forward and 13 Jbeta reverse. Measured with immunoSEQ multiplex PCR; TCRdb has only the in-frame clones, and not every one. The data hold over 130,000 clones, with roughly 79% observed a single time. The sequencing input was PBMCs. These receptors came from a man younger than 40 in good health and CMV-seropositive.

This clone was observed a handful of times. This chain joins TRBV5-6 and TRBJ1-2, with a weak D call TRBD1 (5 bases). The V gene's germline CDR1 is SGHDT and CDR2 YYEEEE. V was shortened by 4 bases and J by 4 bases, with 11 bases between the two germline ends. This CDR3 is built from 13 residues. The CDR3 region is CASSLQGGYGYTF. The CDR3 nucleotides are TGTGCCAGCAGCCTCCAGGGCGGCTATGGCTACACCTTC.

The J gene is TRBJ1-1, the V gene TRBV10-3; 9 nucleotides align to TRBD1. The V segment lost 5 bases and the J segment 2 bases; nucleotides outside the gene matches: 3. CDR3 size: 14 residues. CDR1 is ENHRY and CDR2 is SYGVKD in the germline V gene. CDR3 protein: CAISLQGANTEAFF. The CDR3 DNA sequence: TGTGCCATCAGTCTACAGGGGGCTAACACTGAAGCTTTCTTT.

The chain carries TRBV30 and TRBJ1-2; 9 bases align to TRBD1. Unmatched junction bases numbered 6, after V lost 3 bases and J lost 4 bases. This CDR3 has 14 residues. Germline loops: CDR1 GTSNPN, CDR2 SVGIG (reference sequence). The CDR3 DNA sequence: TGTGCCTGGAGCTTGGGACAGGGCCGCTATGGCTACACCTTC. Protein: CAWSLGQGRYGYTF.

The chain links TRBV2 to TRBJ2-1, with 10 bases matching TRBD2. The CDR3 spans 13 residues. V dropped 10 bases and J dropped 0; count of bases not matched to a gene: 0. Germline V gives CDR1 SNHLY, CDR2 FYNNEI. This CDR3 reads CATSGSSYNEQFF. The DNA of the CDR3 is TGTGCCACTAGCGGGAGCTCCTACAATGAGCAGTTCTTC. Filled out from reference TRBV2 and TRBJ2-1, the complete variable domain reads EPEVTQTPSHQVTQMGQEVILRCVPISNHLYFYWYRQILGQKVEFLVSFYNNEISEKSEIFDDQFSVERPDGSNFTLKIRSTKLEDSAMYFCATSGSSYNEQFFGPGTRLTVL.

The genes are TRBV6-5 and TRBJ2-5; tentative D call: TRBD1 (6 bases). From germline, CDR1 is MNHEY and CDR2 SVGAGI. The CDR3 is 15 residues long. Trimming stripped 5 bases from V and 5 bases from J, with 18 bases between. This CDR3 is CASSRRRGTGETQYF. The CDR3 coding sequence is TGTGCCAGCAGTCGGCGCAGGGGAACAGGGGAGACCCAGTACTTC.

The chain's CDR3 is CASSLDGGRNEKLFF. CDR3 sequence (DNA): TGTGCCAGCAGCTTAGATGGAGGGCGGAATGAAAAACTGTTTTTT. This rearrangement joins TRBV7-6 to TRBJ1-4; no clear D gene. Trimming cost V 1 base and J 5 bases, with 11 bases left between them. This CDR3 has 15 amino acids. Germline lookup yields CDR1 SGHVS and CDR2 FNYEAQ.

The chain is built from TRBV4-1 and TRBJ2-1, with 9 positions matching TRBD1. Looked up from germline, CDR1 is MGHRA and CDR2 is YSYEKL. The CDR3 loop spans 16 amino acids. Losses at the gene ends were 4 bases for V and 4 bases for J; bases not matched to a gene: 8. As DNA, the CDR3 is TGCGCCAGCAGCCTACAACAGGGGGCAGCATACAATGAGCAGTTCTTC. As protein: CASSLQQGAAYNEQFF.

The gene calls are TRBV4-2 and TRBJ1-2; unclear D gene. The length of the CDR3 is 15 residues. Germline lookup yields CDR1 LGHNA and CDR2 YNFKEQ. The germline V and J ends were trimmed by 1 base and 7 bases, with 16 bases remaining between them. CDR3 DNA: TGTGCCAGCAGCCAAGCGGCCCGGTCAGGTATTGGCTACACCTTC. Amino acids: CASSQAARSGIGYTF.

V and J are TRBV11-2 and TRBJ1-5; 9 bases fit TRBD1. The CDR3 is 16 amino acids. The V gene end was trimmed by 1 base and the J gene end by 2 bases; junction bases not matched to a gene: 3. Germline-derived CDR1 and CDR2 are SGHAT and FQNNGV. CDR3: CASSLGDRAGNQPQHF. The CDR3, as DNA: TGTGCCAGCAGCTTAGGGGACAGGGCGGGCAATCAGCCCCAGCATTTT. Drawing the rest from reference TRBV11-2 and TRBJ1-5, the complete variable domain is EAGVAQSPRYKIIEKRQSVAFWCNPISGHATLYWYQQILGQGPKLLIQFQNNGVVDDSQLPKDRFSAERLKGVDSTLKIQPAKLEDSAVYLCASSLGDRAGNQPQHFGDGTRLSIL.

A single count supports this clone. V gene TRBV7-2 combines with J gene TRBJ1-1; no definite D call. This CDR3 contains 14 residues. The germline V and J ends were trimmed by 5 bases and 3 bases, with 13 bases remaining between them. Germline V gene lookup returns CDR1 SGHTA and CDR2 FQGNSA. The CDR3 bases are TGTGCCAGCAGCGTGCCAAGAGGAGACACTGAAGCTTTCTTT. Protein: CASSVPRGDTEAFF.

V is TRBV29-1 and J is TRBJ1-4, with TRBD1 matching 10 bases. Germline CDR1 is SQVTM and CDR2 is ANQGSEA. V trimming: 6 bases; J trimming: 8 bases; junction bases outside the gene matches: 6. The CDR3 has 13 amino acids. The CDR3 bases are TGCAGCGTCCGTCAGGGACAGGGGGAAAAACTGTTTTTT. It is translated as CSVRQGQGEKLFF.

The V and J genes are TRBV4-2 and TRBJ2-7, with 8 bases matching TRBD1. The CDR3 is 14 amino acids. Germline lookup yields CDR1 LGHNA and CDR2 YNFKEQ. Trimming cost V 3 bases and J 1 base; bases outside gene matches: 2. The CDR3 region is CASSQDRESYEQYF. CDR3 bases: TGTGCCAGCAGCCAGGACAGGGAGTCCTACGAGCAGTACTTC.

Notes on this clone: Other nucleotide sequences from this sample produce the same CDR3. The V call is TRBV19, the J call TRBJ2-7; D perhaps matches TRBD1 (6 bases). Trimming took 4 bases from V and 4 from J, leaving 14 bases between them. The CDR3 spans 14 residues. Germline V gene data show CDR1 as LNHDA and CDR2 as SQIVND (reference sequence). CDR3 residues: CASSTPGQEYEQYF. The DNA of the CDR3 is TGTGCCAGTAGTACACCGGGACAAGAGTACGAGCAGTACTTC.

This chain uses TRBV29-1 with TRBJ1-1, with D perhaps TRBD1 (5 bases). Germline V CDR1 and CDR2: SQVTM, ANQGSEA. Trimming shortened V by 8 bases and J by 0 bases, and 16 bases separated the two germline ends. This CDR3 spans 14 amino acids. The CDR3 loop is CSTMRGNMNTEAFF. In DNA form, the CDR3 reads TGCAGCACCATGCGGGGGAATATGAACACTGAAGCTTTCTTT.

The chain employs TRBV19 and TRBJ2-3; tentatively, D is TRBD1 (5 bases). The CDR3 runs 14 residues. The V end was cut by 3 bases, the J end by 3 bases, with 10 bases between. Germline-derived CDR1 and CDR2 are LNHDA and SQIVND (reference sequence). Here the CDR3 DNA reads TGTGCCAGTAGTATGATAACAGGTACAGATACGCAGTATTTT. Translating gives CASSMITGTDTQYF.

This chain joins TRBV18 and TRBJ1-5, with 8 nucleotides matching TRBD1. V trimming: 3 bases; J trimming: 6 bases; junction bases outside the gene matches: 4. Germline values: CDR1 KGHSH, CDR2 LQKENI. This CDR3 contains 14 residues. CDR3 sequence (DNA): TGTGCCAGCTCACCGGACAGGGAGGGTCAGCCCCAGCATTTT. Translating it yields CASSPDREGQPQHF.

The chain carries TRBV28 and TRBJ1-4; 9 bases align to TRBD1. The germline V gene has CDR1 MDHEN and CDR2 SYDVKM. The CDR3 length is 17 residues. V gave up 3 bases and J gave up 5 bases; unmatched junction bases: 10. The CDR3 protein is CASSFYRSGTGNEKLFF. The CDR3, as DNA: TGTGCCAGCAGTTTCTACCGGTCCGGGACAGGGAATGAAAAACTGTTTTTT.

V gene TRBV5-1 combines with J gene TRBJ2-6; 10 bases fit TRBD2. This CDR3 spans 18 amino acids. The germline CDR1 and CDR2 sequences are SGHRS and YFSETQ. The J segment lost 0 bases and the V segment lost 1 base, leaving 4 bases of the junction unmatched. This CDR3 reads CASSLIAGGLSGANVLTF. As DNA, the CDR3 is TGCGCCAGCAGCTTGATAGCGGGGGGCCTCTCTGGGGCCAACGTCCTGACTTTC.

The chain employs TRBV27 and TRBJ1-4; 8 bases map to TRBD1. Germline CDR1 reads MNHEY; CDR2 reads SMNVEV (reference sequence). CDR3 size: 16 residues. Unmatched junction bases numbered 12, after V lost 9 bases and J lost 3 bases. The CDR3 loop reads CARERVQGAANEKLFF. The CDR3 DNA reads TGTGCCAGGGAGAGGGTTCAGGGGGCAGCTAATGAAAAACTGTTTTTT.

This sequence joins TRBV18 and TRBJ1-5, with a weak D call TRBD1 (6 bases). Per the germline V gene, CDR1 is KGHSH and CDR2 is LQKENI. This CDR3 is built from 15 residues. V was pared by 1 base and J by 4 bases, with 11 bases between. CDR3 DNA: TGTGCCAGCTCACCACAGGGACATATAAATCAGCCCCAGCATTTT. This gives the protein CASSPQGHINQPQHF. Together with reference TRBV18 and TRBJ1-5, the CDR3 gives the full variable domain: NAGVMQNPRHLVRRRGQEARLRCSPMKGHSHVYWYRQLPEEGLKFMVYLQKENIIDESGMPKERFSAEFPKEGPSILRIQQVVRGDSAAYFCASSPQGHINQPQHFGDGTRLSIL.

The chain recombines TRBV9 with TRBJ2-3, with 9 bases that match TRBD2. The germline V gene has CDR1 SGDLS and CDR2 YYNGEE. With V trimmed by 4 bases and J by 0 bases, 18 bases remained unmatched. The CDR3 runs 20 residues. The CDR3 reads CASSLGGGAGGPTSTDTQYF. The CDR3 DNA follows: TGTGCCAGCAGCCTCGGAGGGGGAGCGGGGGGTCCAACTAGCACAGATACGCAGTATTTT.